This T cell receptor beta chain was recovered during a study of glioma-infiltrating T cells. Amplification of TCR alpha and beta CDR3 regions from RNA used iRepertoire nested multiplex PCR. Tissue mRNA or PBMC total RNA, 100-400 ng, went into one-step reverse transcription and amplification. TCRdb itself ran the multiplex PCR reads through MiXCR, one entry per CDR3 protein. This repertoire shows 93,000 or so distinct CDR3 sequences, about 28% found once; its top ten account for 40% to 55%. Study-wide points: Very few CDR3 sequences were shared between tissue and blood. Non-neoplastic patients had below-expected tissue-blood divergence, while all gliomas exceeded expectation.

In this sample, this clonotype turned up many times. Its antigen is not known. Trimming stripped 5 bases from V and 7 bases from J, with 5 bases between. Per germline, CDR1 KGHSH and CDR2 LQKENI. The CDR3 has 11 amino acids. Sequenced input: glioma tissue, nonneoplastic brain tissue, or PBMCs (not recorded which). The clonotype comes from a human donor with low-grade glioma or glioblastoma, undergoing nonglioma brain surgery, or in good health (not recorded which). The V and J genes are TRBV18 and TRBJ1-4, with D uncertain. As DNA, the CDR3 is TGTGCCAGCTCAGTGTCTGAAAAACTGTTTTTT. This encodes CASSVSEKLFF.